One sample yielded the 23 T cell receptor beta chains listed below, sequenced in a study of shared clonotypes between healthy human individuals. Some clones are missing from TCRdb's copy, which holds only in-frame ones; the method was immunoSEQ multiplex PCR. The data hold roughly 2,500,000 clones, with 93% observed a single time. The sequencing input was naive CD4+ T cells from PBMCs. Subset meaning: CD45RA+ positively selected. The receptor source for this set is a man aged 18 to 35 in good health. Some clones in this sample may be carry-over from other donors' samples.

CDR3 nucleotides: TGTGCCAGCAGTGAAGGGGGCCCCTCCGGCAATCAGCCCCAGCATTTT. Its protein is CASSEGGPSGNQPQHF. The V gene is TRBV2, the J gene TRBJ1-5, with D possibly being TRBD1 (5 bases). CDR3 length: 16 amino acids. Per the germline V gene, CDR1 is SNHLY and CDR2 is FYNNEI. Trimming pared 1 base from V and 2 bases from J, leaving 12 bases between. Drawing the rest from reference TRBV2 and TRBJ1-5, the complete variable domain is EPEVTQTPSHQVTQMGQEVILRCVPISNHLYFYWYRQILGQKVEFLVSFYNNEISEKSEIFDDQFSVERPDGSNFTLKIRSTKLEDSAMYFCASSEGGPSGNQPQHFGDGTRLSIL.

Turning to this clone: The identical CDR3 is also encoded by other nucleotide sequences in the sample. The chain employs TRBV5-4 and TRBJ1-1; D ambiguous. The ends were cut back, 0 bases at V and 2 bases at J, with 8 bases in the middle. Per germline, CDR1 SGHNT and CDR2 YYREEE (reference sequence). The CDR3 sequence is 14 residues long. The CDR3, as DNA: TGTGCCAGCAGCTTGGCAAACGGCAACACTGAAGCTTTCTTT. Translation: CASSLANGNTEAFF.

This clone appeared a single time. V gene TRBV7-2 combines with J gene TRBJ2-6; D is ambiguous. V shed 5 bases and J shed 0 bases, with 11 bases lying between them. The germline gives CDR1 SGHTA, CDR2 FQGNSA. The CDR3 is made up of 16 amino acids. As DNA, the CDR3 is TGTGCCAGCAGCAAAATACTCGCCTCTGGGGCCAACGTCCTGACTTTC. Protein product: CASSKILASGANVLTF.

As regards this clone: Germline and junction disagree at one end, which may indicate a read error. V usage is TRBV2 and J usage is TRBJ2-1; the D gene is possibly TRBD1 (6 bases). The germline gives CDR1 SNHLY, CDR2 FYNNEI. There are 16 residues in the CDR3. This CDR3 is CASSEGGPFNDGEQFF. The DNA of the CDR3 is TGTGCCAGCAGCGAAGGGGGACCCTTTAATGATGGTGAGCAGTTCTTC.

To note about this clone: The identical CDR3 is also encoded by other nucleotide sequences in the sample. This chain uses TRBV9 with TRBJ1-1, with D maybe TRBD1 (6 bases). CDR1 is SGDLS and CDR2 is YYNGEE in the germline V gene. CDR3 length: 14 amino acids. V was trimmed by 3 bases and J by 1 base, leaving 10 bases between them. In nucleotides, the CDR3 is TGTGCCAGCAGCGCACTACAGGGGAACACTGAAGCTTTCTTT. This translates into CASSALQGNTEAFF.

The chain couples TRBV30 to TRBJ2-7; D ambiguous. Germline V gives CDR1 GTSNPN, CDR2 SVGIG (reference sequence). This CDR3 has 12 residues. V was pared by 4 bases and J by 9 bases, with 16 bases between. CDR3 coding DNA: TGTGCCTGGACCAGAGGCTCGGTTGGGCAGTACTTC. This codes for CAWTRGSVGQYF. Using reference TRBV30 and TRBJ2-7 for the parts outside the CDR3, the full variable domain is SQTIHQWPATLVQPVGSPLSLECTVEGTSNPNLYWYRQAAGRGLQLLFYSVGIGQISSEVPQNLSASRPQDRQFILSSKKLLLSDSGFYLCAWTRGSVGQYFGPGTRLTVT.

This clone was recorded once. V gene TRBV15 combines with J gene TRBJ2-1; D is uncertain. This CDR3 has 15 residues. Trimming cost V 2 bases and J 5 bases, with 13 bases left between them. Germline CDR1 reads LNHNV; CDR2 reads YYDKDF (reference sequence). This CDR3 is CATSRSETRNNEQFF. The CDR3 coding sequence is TGTGCCACCAGCAGATCTGAAACCCGAAACAATGAGCAGTTCTTC.

CDR3: CASSPGQSNYEQYF. CDR3 nucleotide sequence: TGTGCCAGCAGCCCGGGACAATCTAACTACGAGCAGTACTTC. V and J are TRBV28 and TRBJ2-7, with a tentative D call TRBD1 (6 bases). This CDR3 contains 14 residues. The V and J ends lost 6 bases and 3 bases respectively, with 15 bases between them. CDR1 is MDHEN and CDR2 is SYDVKM in the germline V gene.

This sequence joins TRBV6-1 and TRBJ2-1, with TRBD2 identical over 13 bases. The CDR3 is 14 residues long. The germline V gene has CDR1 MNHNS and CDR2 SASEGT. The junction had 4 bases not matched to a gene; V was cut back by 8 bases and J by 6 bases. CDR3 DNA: TGTGCCAGCCGGACTAGCGGGAGTATCAATGAGCAGTTCTTC. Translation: CASRTSGSINEQFF.

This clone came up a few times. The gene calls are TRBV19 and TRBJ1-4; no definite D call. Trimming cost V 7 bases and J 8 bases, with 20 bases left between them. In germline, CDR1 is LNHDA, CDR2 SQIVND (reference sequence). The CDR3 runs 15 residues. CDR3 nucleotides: TGTGCCAGTACCGACCGGGCGGCGCTCGGGGAAAAACTGTTTTTT. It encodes CASTDRAALGEKLFF.

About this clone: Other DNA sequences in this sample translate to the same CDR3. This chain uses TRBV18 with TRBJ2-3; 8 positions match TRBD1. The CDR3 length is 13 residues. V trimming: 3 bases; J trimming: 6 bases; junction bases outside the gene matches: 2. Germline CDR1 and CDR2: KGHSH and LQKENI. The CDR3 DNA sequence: TGTGCCAGCTCACCGGACAGGGTGGATACGCAGTATTTT. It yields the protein CASSPDRVDTQYF.

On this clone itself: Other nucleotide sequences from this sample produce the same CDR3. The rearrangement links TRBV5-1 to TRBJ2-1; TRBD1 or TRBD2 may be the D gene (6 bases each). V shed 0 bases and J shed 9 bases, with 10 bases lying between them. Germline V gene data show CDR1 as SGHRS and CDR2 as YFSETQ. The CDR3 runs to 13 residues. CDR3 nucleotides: TGCGCCAGCAGCTTGGTGGGGGGCGGTGAGCAGTTCTTC. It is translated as CASSLVGGGEQFF.

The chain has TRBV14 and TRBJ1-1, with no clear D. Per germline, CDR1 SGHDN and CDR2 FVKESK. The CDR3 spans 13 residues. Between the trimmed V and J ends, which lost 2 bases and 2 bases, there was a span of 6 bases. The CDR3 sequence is CASSQPGNTEAFF. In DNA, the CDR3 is TGTGCCAGCAGCCAACCGGGAAACACTGAAGCTTTCTTT.

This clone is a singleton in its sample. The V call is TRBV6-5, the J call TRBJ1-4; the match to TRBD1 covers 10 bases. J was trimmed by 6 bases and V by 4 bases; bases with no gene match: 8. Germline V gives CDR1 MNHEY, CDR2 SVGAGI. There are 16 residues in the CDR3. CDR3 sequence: CASSFASGTGDEKLFF. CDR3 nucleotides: TGTGCCAGCAGTTTCGCGTCCGGGACAGGGGATGAAAAACTGTTTTTT.

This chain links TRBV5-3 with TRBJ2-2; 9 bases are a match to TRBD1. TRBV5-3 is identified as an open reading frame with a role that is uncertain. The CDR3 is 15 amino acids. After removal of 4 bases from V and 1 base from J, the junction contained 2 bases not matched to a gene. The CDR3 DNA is TGTGCCAGAAGCCAGGGACAGGGGAACACCGGGGAGCTGTTTTTT. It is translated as CARSQGQGNTGELFF.

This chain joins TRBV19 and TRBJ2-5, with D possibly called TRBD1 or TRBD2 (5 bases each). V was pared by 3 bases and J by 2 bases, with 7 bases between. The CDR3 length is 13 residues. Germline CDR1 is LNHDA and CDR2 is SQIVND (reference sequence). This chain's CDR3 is CASSIGAQETQYF. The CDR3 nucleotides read TGTGCCAGTAGTATCGGGGCACAAGAGACCCAGTACTTC.

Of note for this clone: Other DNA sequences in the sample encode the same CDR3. CDR3 DNA sequence: TGTGCCAGCAGCTTAGGCCTCCGGGACAGGGACACAGATACGCAGTATTTT. Translated: CASSLGLRDRDTDTQYF. The chain employs TRBV11-3 and TRBJ2-3; 9 bases line up with TRBD1. Looked up from germline, CDR1 is SGHNT and CDR2 is YENEEA. V shed 1 base, J shed 2 bases, and the junction held 7 bases outside the gene matches. The CDR3 consists of 17 residues.

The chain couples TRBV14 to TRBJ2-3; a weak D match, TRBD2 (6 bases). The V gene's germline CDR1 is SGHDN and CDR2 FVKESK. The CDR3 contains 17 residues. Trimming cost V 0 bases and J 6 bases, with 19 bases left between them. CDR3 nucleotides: TGTGCCAGCAGCCAAGACGAACTGCGGGACTTATTTGATACGCAGTATTTT. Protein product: CASSQDELRDLFDTQYF.

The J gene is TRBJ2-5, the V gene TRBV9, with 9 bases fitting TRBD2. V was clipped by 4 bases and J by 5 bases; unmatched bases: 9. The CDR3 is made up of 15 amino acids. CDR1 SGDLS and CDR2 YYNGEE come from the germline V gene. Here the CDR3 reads CASSPRGGRGETQYF. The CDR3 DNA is TGTGCCAGCAGCCCCCGGGGCGGGAGGGGGGAGACCCAGTACTTC. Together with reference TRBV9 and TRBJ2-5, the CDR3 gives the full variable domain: DSGVTQTPKHLITATGQRVTLRCSPRSGDLSVYWYQQSLDQGLQFLIQYYNGEERAKGNILERFSAQQFPDLHSELNLSSLELGDSALYFCASSPRGGRGETQYFGPGTRLLVL.

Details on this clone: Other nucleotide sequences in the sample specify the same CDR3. Here the CDR3 reads CASSLGVTYEQYF. CDR3 coding DNA: TGTGCCAGCAGCTTAGGAGTCACCTACGAGCAGTACTTC. The V gene is TRBV7-2, the J gene TRBJ2-7; no firm D call. This CDR3 has 13 amino acids. CDR1 is SGHTA and CDR2 is FQGNSA in the germline V gene. Between the trimmed V and J ends, which lost 1 base and 2 bases, there was a span of 6 bases.

The CDR3, as DNA: TGTGCCAGCTCACCGCAGGGGGCGCCTGGAAACACCATATATTTT. Protein: CASSPQGAPGNTIYF. The rearrangement links TRBV18 to TRBJ1-3; 8 bases map to TRBD1. V was clipped by 3 bases and J by 2 bases; unmatched bases: 3. CDR1 and CDR2 (germline): KGHSH, LQKENI. The CDR3 runs 15 residues.

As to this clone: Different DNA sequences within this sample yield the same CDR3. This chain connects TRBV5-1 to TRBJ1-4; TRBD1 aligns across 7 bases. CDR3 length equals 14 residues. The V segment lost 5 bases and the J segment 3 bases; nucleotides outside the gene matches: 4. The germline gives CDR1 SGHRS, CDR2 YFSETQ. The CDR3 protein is CASSLGQPNEKLFF. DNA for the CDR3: TGCGCCAGCAGTCTGGGACAGCCTAATGAAAAACTGTTTTTT.

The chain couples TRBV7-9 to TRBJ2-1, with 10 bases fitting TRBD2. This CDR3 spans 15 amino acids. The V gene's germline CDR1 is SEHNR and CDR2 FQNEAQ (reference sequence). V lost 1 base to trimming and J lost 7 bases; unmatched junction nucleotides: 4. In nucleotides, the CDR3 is TGTGCCAGCAGCTTAGAAGCGGGAGGGTGGAATGAGCAGTTCTTC. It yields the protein CASSLEAGGWNEQFF.